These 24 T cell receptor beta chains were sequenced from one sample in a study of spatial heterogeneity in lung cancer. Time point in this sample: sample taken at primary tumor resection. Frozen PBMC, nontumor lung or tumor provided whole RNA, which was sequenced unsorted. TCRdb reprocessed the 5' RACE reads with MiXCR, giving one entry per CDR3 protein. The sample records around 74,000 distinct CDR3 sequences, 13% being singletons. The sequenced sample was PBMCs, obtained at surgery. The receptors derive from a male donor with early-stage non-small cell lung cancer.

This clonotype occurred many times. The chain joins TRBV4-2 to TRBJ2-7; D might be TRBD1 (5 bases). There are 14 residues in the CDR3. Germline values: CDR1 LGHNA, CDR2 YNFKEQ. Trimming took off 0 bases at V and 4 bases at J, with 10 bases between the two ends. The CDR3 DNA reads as TGTGCCAGCAGCCAAGACAGGGTATCATACGAGCAGTACTTC. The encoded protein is CASSQDRVSYEQYF.

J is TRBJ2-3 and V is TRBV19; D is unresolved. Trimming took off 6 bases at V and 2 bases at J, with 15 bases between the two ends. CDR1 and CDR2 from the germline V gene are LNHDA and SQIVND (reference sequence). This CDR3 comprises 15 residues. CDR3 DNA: TGTGCCAGTAGCGCTCTAGTTTTTCCCACAGATACGCAGTATTTT. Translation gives CASSALVFPTDTQYF.

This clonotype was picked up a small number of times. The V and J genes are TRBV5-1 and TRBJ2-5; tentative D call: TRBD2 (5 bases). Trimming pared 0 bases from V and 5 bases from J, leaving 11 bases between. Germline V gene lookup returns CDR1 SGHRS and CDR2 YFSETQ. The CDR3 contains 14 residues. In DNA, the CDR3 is TGCGCCAGCAGCTTGGCTGGAGGTATGGAGACCCAGTACTTC. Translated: CASSLAGGMETQYF.

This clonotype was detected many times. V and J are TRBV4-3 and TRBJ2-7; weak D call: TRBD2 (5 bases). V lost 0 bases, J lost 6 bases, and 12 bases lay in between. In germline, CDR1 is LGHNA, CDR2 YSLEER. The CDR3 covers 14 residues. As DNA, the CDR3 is TGCGCCAGCAGCCAAGATAGTAGCGTAACCGAGCAGTACTTC. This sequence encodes CASSQDSSVTEQYF.

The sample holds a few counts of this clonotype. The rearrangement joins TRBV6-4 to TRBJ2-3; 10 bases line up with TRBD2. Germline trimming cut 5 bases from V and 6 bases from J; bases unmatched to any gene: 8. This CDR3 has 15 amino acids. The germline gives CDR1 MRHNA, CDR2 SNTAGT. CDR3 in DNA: TGTGCCAGCAGTCCTCCCAGCGGGAGGGCGGATACGCAGTATTTT. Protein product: CASSPPSGRADTQYF.

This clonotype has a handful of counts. As DNA, the CDR3 is TGCAGTGCTAGAAAAAGCACTGAAGCTTTCTTT. Amino acid sequence: CSARKSTEAFF. V is TRBV20-1 and J is TRBJ1-1; D not resolved. V was clipped by 2 bases and J by 4 bases, with 5 bases between them. CDR1 DFQATT and CDR2 SNEGSKA come from the germline V gene (reference sequence). This CDR3 is 11 amino acids long.

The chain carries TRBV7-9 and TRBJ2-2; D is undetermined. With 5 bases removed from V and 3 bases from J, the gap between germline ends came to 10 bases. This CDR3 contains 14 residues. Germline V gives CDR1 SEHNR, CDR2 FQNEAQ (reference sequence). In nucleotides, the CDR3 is TGTGCCAGCAGCCCGCGACTTCACACCGGGGAGCTGTTTTTT. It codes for CASSPRLHTGELFF.

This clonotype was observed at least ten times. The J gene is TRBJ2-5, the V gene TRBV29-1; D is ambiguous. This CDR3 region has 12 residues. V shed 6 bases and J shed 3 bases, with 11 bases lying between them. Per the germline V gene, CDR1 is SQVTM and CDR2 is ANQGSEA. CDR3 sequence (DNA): TGCAGCGTCTCCCCAGTAGAAGAGACCCAGTACTTC. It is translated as CSVSPVEETQYF.

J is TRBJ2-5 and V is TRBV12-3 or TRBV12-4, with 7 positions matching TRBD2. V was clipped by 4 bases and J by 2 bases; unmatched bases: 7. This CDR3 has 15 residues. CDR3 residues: CASSSLTSPQETQYF. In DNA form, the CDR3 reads TGTGCCAGCAGTTCCTTGACTAGCCCACAAGAGACCCAGTACTTC.

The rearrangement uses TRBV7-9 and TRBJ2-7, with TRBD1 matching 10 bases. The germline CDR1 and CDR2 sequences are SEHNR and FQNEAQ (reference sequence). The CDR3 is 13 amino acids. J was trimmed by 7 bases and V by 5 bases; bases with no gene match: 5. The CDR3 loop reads CASSLTGGREQYF. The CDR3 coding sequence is TGTGCCAGCAGCCTGACAGGGGGCCGGGAGCAGTACTTC.

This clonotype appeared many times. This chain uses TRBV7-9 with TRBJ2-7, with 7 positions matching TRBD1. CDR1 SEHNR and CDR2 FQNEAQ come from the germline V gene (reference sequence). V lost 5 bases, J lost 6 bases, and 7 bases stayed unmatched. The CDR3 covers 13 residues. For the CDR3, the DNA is TGTGCCAGCAGCGAAGGGGGCAGCGGCGAGCAGTACTTC. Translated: CASSEGGSGEQYF.

CDR3 sequence reads: CAWKPGLAGTGELFF. In nucleotides, the CDR3 is TGTGCCTGGAAACCGGGACTAGCGGGTACCGGGGAGCTGTTTTTT. This chain links TRBV30 with TRBJ2-2, with 12 nucleotides matching TRBD2. V shed 4 bases and J 5 bases; nucleotides not matched to a gene: 5. Germline values: CDR1 GTSNPN, CDR2 SVGIG (reference sequence). The CDR3 has 15 residues.

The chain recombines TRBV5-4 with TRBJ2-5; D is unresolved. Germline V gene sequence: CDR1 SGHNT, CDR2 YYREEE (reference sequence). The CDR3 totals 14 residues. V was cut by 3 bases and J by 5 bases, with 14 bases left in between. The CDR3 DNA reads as TGTGCCAGCAGCTACCAGTTGGGTCGGGAGACCCAGTACTTC. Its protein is CASSYQLGRETQYF. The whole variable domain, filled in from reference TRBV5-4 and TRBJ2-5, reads ETGVTQSPTHLIKTRGQQVTLRCSSQSGHNTVSWYQQALGQGPQFIFQYYREEENGRGNFPPRFSGLQFPNYSSELNVNALELDDSALYLCASSYQLGRETQYFGPGTRLLVL.

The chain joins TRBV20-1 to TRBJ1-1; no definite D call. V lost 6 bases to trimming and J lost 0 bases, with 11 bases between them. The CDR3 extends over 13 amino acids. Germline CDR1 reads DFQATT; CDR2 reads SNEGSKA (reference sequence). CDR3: CSAPAGLNTEAFF. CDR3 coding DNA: TGCAGTGCCCCGGCGGGGTTGAACACTGAAGCTTTCTTT.

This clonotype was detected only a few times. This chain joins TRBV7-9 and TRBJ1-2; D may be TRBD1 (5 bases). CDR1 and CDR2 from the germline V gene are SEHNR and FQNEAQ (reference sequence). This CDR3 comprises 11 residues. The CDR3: CVLSGGAGYTF. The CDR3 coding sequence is TGTGTCTTGAGCGGAGGGGCTGGCTACACCTTC.

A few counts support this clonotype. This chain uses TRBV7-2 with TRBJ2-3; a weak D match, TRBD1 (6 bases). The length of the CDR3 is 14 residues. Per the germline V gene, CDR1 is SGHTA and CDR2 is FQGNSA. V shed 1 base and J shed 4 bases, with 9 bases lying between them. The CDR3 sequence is CASSLVGASDTQYF. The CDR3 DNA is TGTGCCAGCAGCTTAGTGGGGGCGTCAGATACGCAGTATTTT. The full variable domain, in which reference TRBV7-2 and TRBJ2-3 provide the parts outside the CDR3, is GAGVSQSPSNKVTEKGKDVELRCDPISGHTALYWYRQSLGQGLEFLIYFQGNSAPDKSGLPSDRFSAERTGGSVSTLTIQRTQQEDSAVYLCASSLVGASDTQYFGPGTRLTVL.

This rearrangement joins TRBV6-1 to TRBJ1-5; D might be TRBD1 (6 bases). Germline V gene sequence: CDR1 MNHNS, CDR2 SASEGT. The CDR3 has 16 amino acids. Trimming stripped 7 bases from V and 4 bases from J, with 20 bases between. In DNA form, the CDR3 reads TGTGCCAGCAAAATCTCGACAGGTGGATTGAATCAGCCCCAGCATTTT. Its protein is CASKISTGGLNQPQHF.

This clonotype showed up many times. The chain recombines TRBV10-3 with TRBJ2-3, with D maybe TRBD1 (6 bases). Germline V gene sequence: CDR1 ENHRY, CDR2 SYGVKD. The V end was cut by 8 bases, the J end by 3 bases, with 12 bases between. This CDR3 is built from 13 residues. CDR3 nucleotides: TGTGCCATCGCTACAGGGCCAACAGATACGCAGTATTTT. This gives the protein CAIATGPTDTQYF.

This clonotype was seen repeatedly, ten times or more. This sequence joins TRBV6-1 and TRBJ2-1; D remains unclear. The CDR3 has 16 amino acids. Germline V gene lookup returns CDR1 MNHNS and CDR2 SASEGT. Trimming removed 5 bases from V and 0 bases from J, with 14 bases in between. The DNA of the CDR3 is TGTGCCAGCAGTCCCCGACCTCTAAGCTCCTACAATGAGCAGTTCTTC. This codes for CASSPRPLSSYNEQFF.

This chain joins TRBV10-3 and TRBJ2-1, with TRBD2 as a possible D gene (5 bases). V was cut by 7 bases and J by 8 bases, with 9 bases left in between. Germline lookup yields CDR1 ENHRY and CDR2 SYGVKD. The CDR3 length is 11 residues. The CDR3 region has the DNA TGTGCCATCATGAAGGACTATGAGCAGTTCTTC. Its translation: CAIMKDYEQFF.

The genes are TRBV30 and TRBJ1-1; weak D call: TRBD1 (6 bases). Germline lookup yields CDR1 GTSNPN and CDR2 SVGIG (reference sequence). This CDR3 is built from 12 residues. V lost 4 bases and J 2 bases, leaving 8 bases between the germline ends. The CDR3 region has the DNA TGTGCCTGGACCAGGGGAAACACTGAAGCTTTCTTT. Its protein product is CAWTRGNTEAFF.

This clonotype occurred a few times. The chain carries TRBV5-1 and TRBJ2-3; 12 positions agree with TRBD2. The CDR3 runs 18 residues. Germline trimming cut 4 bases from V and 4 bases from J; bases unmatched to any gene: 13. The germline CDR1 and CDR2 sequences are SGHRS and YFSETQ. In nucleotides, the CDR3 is TGCGCCAGCAGCCCCGGACTAGCGGGACGCCAAGTGTCAGATACGCAGTATTTT. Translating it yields CASSPGLAGRQVSDTQYF.

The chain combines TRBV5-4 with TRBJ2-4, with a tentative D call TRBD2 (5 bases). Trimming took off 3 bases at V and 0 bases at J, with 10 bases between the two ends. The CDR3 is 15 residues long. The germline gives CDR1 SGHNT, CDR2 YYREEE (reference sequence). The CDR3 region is CASSSGELAKNIQYF. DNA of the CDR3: TGTGCCAGCAGCTCCGGGGAGCTAGCCAAAAACATTCAGTACTTC.

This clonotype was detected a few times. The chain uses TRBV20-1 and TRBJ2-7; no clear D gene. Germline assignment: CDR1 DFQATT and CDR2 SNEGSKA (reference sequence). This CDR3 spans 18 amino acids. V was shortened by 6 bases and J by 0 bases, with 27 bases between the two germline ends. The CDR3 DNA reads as TGCAGTGCCAGGCGGCAGAAGAGACAAGGTGGTACCTCCTACGAGCAGTACTTC. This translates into CSARRQKRQGGTSYEQYF.